These 21 T cell receptor beta chains came from one sample sequenced in a study of identical twins. TCRdb analysed the 5' RACE reads with MiXCR anew, one entry per CDR3 protein. The sample lists approximately 1.8 million distinct CDR3 sequences; less than 35% were seen once. Sequenced sample: cord blood. These receptors originate from a newborn girl in good health.

The gene calls are TRBV3-1 and TRBJ2-5; TRBD2 aligns across 11 bases. The germline CDR1 and CDR2 sequences are LGHDT and YNNKEL (reference sequence). CDR3 length: 16 residues. V lost 6 bases and J lost 0; bases outside the gene matches: 6. The CDR3 reads CASRNILAGDQETQYF. The CDR3 bases are TGTGCCAGCAGGAATATACTAGCGGGGGACCAAGAGACCCAGTACTTC.

J is TRBJ2-3 and V is TRBV5-1; 10 bases line up with TRBD2. The junction had 9 bases not matched to a gene; V was cut back by 0 bases and J by 2 bases. Germline V gene sequence: CDR1 SGHRS, CDR2 YFSETQ. CDR3 length equals 18 residues. CDR3: CASSLAWASGGLTDTQYF. For the CDR3, the DNA is TGCGCCAGCAGCTTGGCCTGGGCTAGCGGGGGCCTCACAGATACGCAGTATTTT.

This CDR3 reads CASSPGEGCTF. In DNA form, the CDR3 reads TGTGCCAGCAGCCCTGGGGAGGGGTGCACCTTC. The chain recombines TRBV4-2 with TRBJ1-2, with D perhaps matching TRBD1 (5 bases). The germline V and J ends were trimmed by 4 bases and 13 bases, with 13 bases remaining between them. CDR3 length: 11 amino acids. Germline CDR1 is LGHNA and CDR2 is YNFKEQ.

This rearrangement joins TRBV7-2 to TRBJ1-6, with D maybe TRBD1 (6 bases). CDR3 length equals 14 residues. Germline V gene lookup returns CDR1 SGHTA and CDR2 FQGNSA. V was cut by 6 bases and J by 5 bases, with 11 bases left in between. The CDR3 is CASSDRRHNSPLHF. CDR3 nucleotides: TGTGCCAGCAGTGACAGGAGGCATAATTCACCCCTCCACTTT.

This clonotype was recorded a few times. The chain carries TRBV3-1 and TRBJ2-1; D may match TRBD1 or TRBD2 (5 bases each). Trimming cost V 0 bases and J 4 bases, with 7 bases left between them. The CDR3 spans 14 residues. Per the germline V gene, CDR1 is LGHDT and CDR2 is YNNKEL (reference sequence). The CDR3 region is CASSQEGRYNEQFF. The CDR3 coding sequence is TGTGCCAGCAGCCAAGAGGGACGGTACAATGAGCAGTTCTTC.

This clonotype was detected a few times. The gene calls are TRBV4-1 and TRBJ2-1; D is undetermined. The germline CDR1 and CDR2 sequences are MGHRA and YSYEKL. Trimming took off 1 base at V and 1 base at J, with 14 bases between the two ends. The CDR3 is made up of 17 amino acids. CDR3 amino acids: CASSQVALLLSYNEQFF. In nucleotides, the CDR3 is TGCGCCAGCAGCCAAGTCGCACTCCTTTTATCCTACAATGAGCAGTTCTTC.

This clonotype was seen only a few times. The rearrangement joins TRBV11-2 to TRBJ2-7, with D uncertain. CDR3 length: 13 amino acids. V was trimmed by 0 bases and J by 5 bases, leaving 8 bases between them. CDR1 SGHAT and CDR2 FQNNGV come from the germline V gene. This CDR3 reads CASSLDILNEQYF. The CDR3 region has the DNA TGTGCCAGCAGCTTAGATATTCTCAACGAGCAGTACTTC.

This chain uses TRBV28 with TRBJ1-4; D may be TRBD1 (5 bases). Germline V gene sequence: CDR1 MDHEN, CDR2 SYDVKM. The CDR3 consists of 15 residues. The V and J ends lost 5 bases and 7 bases respectively, with 17 bases between them. In DNA form, the CDR3 reads TGTGCCAGCAGTACCAAGGGGATGGGCGGTGAAAAACTGTTTTTT. It encodes CASSTKGMGGEKLFF.

This clonotype was picked up a small number of times. This chain joins TRBV25-1 and TRBJ1-5; 8 bases line up with TRBD1. Germline CDR1 is MGHDK and CDR2 is SYGVNS. V shed 6 bases, J shed 0 bases, and the junction held 22 bases outside the gene matches. This CDR3 region has 21 residues. This CDR3 reads CASRLTQGQEKEGYSNQPQHF. The CDR3 DNA sequence: TGTGCCAGCAGGCTCACTCAGGGACAGGAAAAAGAAGGATATAGCAATCAGCCCCAGCATTTT.

This chain connects TRBV12-3 or TRBV12-4 to TRBJ2-2; D is perhaps TRBD2 (6 bases). The CDR3 runs to 15 residues. The V end lost 6 bases, the J end lost 2 bases, and 13 bases lay between the germline ends. The CDR3 region is CASRPGTSNTGELFF. The CDR3 nucleotides read TGTGCCAGCAGACCCGGGACTTCAAACACCGGGGAGCTGTTTTTT.

This clonotype was counted between two and nine times. This CDR3 is CASMRGGANVLTF. The CDR3 DNA reads TGTGCCAGCATGAGGGGCGGGGCCAACGTCCTGACTTTC. The V gene is TRBV6-1, the J gene TRBJ2-6; D possibly matches TRBD1 or TRBD2 (5 bases each). The V gene's germline CDR1 is MNHNS and CDR2 SASEGT. The CDR3 loop spans 13 amino acids. V was shortened by 7 bases and J by 4 bases, with 8 bases between the two germline ends.

V and J are TRBV20-1 and TRBJ2-3; TRBD2 aligns across 10 bases. V lost 3 bases to trimming and J lost 8 bases; unmatched junction nucleotides: 5. The CDR3 has 13 residues. The germline gives CDR1 DFQATT, CDR2 SNEGSKA (reference sequence). The CDR3 here is CSARLAGVVTQYF. CDR3 bases: TGCAGTGCTAGGCTAGCGGGAGTGGTTACGCAGTATTTT.

The chain is built from TRBV6-1 and TRBJ1-1, with a possible D match to TRBD1 (5 bases). V lost 4 bases, J lost 0 bases, and 12 bases lay in between. The germline V gene encodes CDR1 MNHNS and CDR2 SASEGT. The CDR3 extends over 15 amino acids. The CDR3 loop is CASSGAGPLNTEAFF. In DNA, the CDR3 is TGTGCCAGCAGTGGGGCAGGGCCTTTGAACACTGAAGCTTTCTTT.

This chain uses TRBV6-4 with TRBJ2-2; D not resolved. Deletions cut 0 bases from V and 6 bases from J, with 8 bases between. The CDR3 runs to 14 residues. The germline V gene has CDR1 MRHNA and CDR2 SNTAGT. This CDR3 reads CASSDSPAAGELFF. The CDR3 DNA reads as TGTGCCAGCAGTGACTCCCCGGCGGCCGGGGAGCTGTTTTTT.

The V call is TRBV25-1, the J call TRBJ2-1; 15 bases map to TRBD2. The germline V gene has CDR1 MGHDK and CDR2 SYGVNS. The CDR3 runs 17 residues. The ends lost 4 bases at V and 6 bases at J; junction bases unmatched: 7. The CDR3 protein is CASSGTSGRAGVNEQFF. CDR3 nucleotide sequence: TGTGCCAGCAGTGGGACTAGCGGGAGGGCCGGGGTCAATGAGCAGTTCTTC.

This chain links TRBV5-1 with TRBJ2-3; D is ambiguous. CDR3 size: 15 residues. Trimming cost V 0 bases and J 2 bases, with 10 bases left between them. Germline values: CDR1 SGHRS, CDR2 YFSETQ. CDR3 DNA sequence: TGCGCCAGCAGCTTGGAACAGAGATTCACAGATACGCAGTATTTT. This gives the protein CASSLEQRFTDTQYF.

Notes on this clonotype: A junction boundary mismatches the germline segment, possibly from a read error. The V gene is TRBV12-3 or TRBV12-4, the J gene TRBJ2-3; a possible D gene is TRBD2 (6 bases). CDR3 length: 14 amino acids. As DNA, the CDR3 is TGTGCCAGCAGTTTTGCGGGAAGAGCAGATGCGCAGTATTTT. This sequence encodes CASSFAGRADAQYF.

This clonotype came up many times. The chain links TRBV12-3 or TRBV12-4 to TRBJ2-7; D could derive from TRBD1 or TRBD2 (6 bases each). The length of the CDR3 is 14 residues. Between the trimmed V and J ends, which lost 3 bases and 0 bases, there was a span of 9 bases. CDR3 in amino acids: CASSFGGGSYEQYF. The DNA of the CDR3 is TGTGCCAGCAGTTTTGGAGGGGGCTCCTACGAGCAGTACTTC.

V is TRBV4-2 and J is TRBJ2-3, with a tentative D call TRBD2 (5 bases). CDR3 length equals 17 residues. Trimming removed 0 bases from V and 2 bases from J, with 15 bases in between. Germline V CDR1 and CDR2: LGHNA, YNFKEQ. This CDR3 reads CASSQDVIGGYTDTQYF. CDR3 in DNA: TGTGCCAGCAGCCAAGATGTGATAGGCGGGTACACAGATACGCAGTATTTT.

V and J are TRBV7-8 and TRBJ2-2; the D gene is possibly TRBD1 (7 bases). The V end was cut by 5 bases, the J end by 6 bases, with 19 bases between. CDR1 and CDR2 (germline): SGHVS, FQNEAQ. The CDR3 sequence is 16 residues long. The CDR3 protein is CASSVNRGGLPGELFF. The CDR3 coding sequence is TGTGCCAGCAGCGTGAACAGGGGAGGCTTACCCGGGGAGCTGTTTTTT. Full variable domain (outside the CDR3, taken from reference TRBV7-8 and TRBJ2-2): GAGVSQSPRYKVAKRGQDVALRCDPISGHVSLFWYQQALGQGPEFLTYFQNEAQLDKSGLPSDRFFAERPEGSVSTLKIQRTQQEDSAVYLCASSVNRGGLPGELFFGEGSRLTVL.

This sequence joins TRBV25-1 and TRBJ1-4; possibly TRBD1 for D (6 bases). The length of the CDR3 is 15 residues. V shed 1 base and J shed 8 bases, with 14 bases lying between them. Germline V CDR1 and CDR2: MGHDK, SYGVNS. CDR3 residues: CASSESGSGQEKLFF. The CDR3 DNA follows: TGTGCCAGCAGTGAATCTGGGTCAGGACAGGAAAAACTGTTTTTT.